This TCR beta chain was profiled in a study of technical replicates of blood from a handful of donors. Assay used: immunoSEQ multiplex PCR; TCRdb lists only in-frame clones, some missing. This table has approximately 81,000 clones, around 95% appearing once. Germline values: CDR1 MNHNY, CDR2 SVGAGI (reference sequence). This CDR3 is built from 16 residues. Trimming left V 0 bases short and J 3 bases short, with 11 bases between. The sequence came from a human donor in good health. The J gene is TRBJ2-2, the V gene TRBV6-6; possibly TRBD1 for D (6 bases). Sequences were obtained from T cells isolated from PBMCs. The CDR3 here is CASSYSKDRHTGELFF. The CDR3, as DNA: TGTGCCAGCAGTTACTCGAAGGACAGACACACCGGGGAGCTGTTTTTT.